This TCR beta chain is from a study of blood T cell repertoires in COVID-19. Produced via immunoSEQ multiplex PCR; TCRdb's table is partial and in-frame only. Of 70,000 to 80,000 clones in the sample, 75% to 95% were seen once. This CDR3 has 12 amino acids. V shed 6 bases, J shed 15 bases, and the junction held 6 bases outside the gene matches. This clone was seen only once. The sample comprised peripheral blood. This sequence originates from a woman aged 55-69 years with active COVID-19. V is TRBV12-3 or TRBV12-4 and J is TRBJ2-1; 12 positions match TRBD2. The chain's CDR3 is CASRSPSGRGFF. CDR3 bases: TGTGCCAGCAGGTCTCCTAGCGGGAGGGGGTTCTTC.